The subject of this entry is one T cell receptor (beta chain). Relative to the germline gene, one junction end is altered; a read error may explain this. This CDR3 region has 16 residues. Looked up from germline, CDR1 is LGHNA and CDR2 is YSLEER. This record belongs to a study of glioma-infiltrating T cells. TCR alpha and beta CDR3 regions were amplified from RNA using iRepertoire nested multiplex PCR. TCRdb independently ran MiXCR on the multiplex PCR reads; one entry per CDR3 protein. The repertoire consists of around 120,000 distinct CDR3 sequences, with roughly a quarter occurring once and the leading ten covering 27%.

Source material: glioma tissue, nonneoplastic brain tissue, or PBMCs (not recorded which). The V call is TRBV4-3, the J call TRBJ2-2; D is unclear. The clonotype originates from a human donor with low-grade glioma or glioblastoma, undergoing nonglioma brain surgery, or in good health (not recorded which). The CDR3 reads CASSKDLQEWNGELFF. CDR3 nucleotide sequence: TGCGCCAGCAGCAAAGATCTCCAGGAATGGAACGGGGAGCTGTTTTTT.